This entry is about one TCR beta chain. Antigen unknown. The CDR3 spans 14 residues. The ends lost 5 bases at V and 6 bases at J; junction bases unmatched: 8. In germline, CDR1 is LNHDA, CDR2 SQIVND (reference sequence). The sample originates from a study of cytomegalovirus exposure and HLA in healthy donors. Notes on the study in general: The study designated 150 to 200 TCR beta chains cytomegalovirus-associated. A link between a missense DCLRE1C variant and TCR beta V- and J-gene trimming emerged from a later analysis. There were some public TCRs occurring in many donors, but most TCR sequences were rare. A prior analysis recorded that most TCR beta V segments were productive about 87% or about 30% of the time.

Primers for the PCR totalled 60 Vbeta and 13 Jbeta. TCRdb keeps only in-frame clones here, not all; method: immunoSEQ multiplex PCR. The sample contains 150,000 to 250,000 clones, approximately 78% of which appear only once. The sequence was collected from a woman aged 50 to 65 in good health and CMV-seropositive. Input material: PBMCs. The V and J genes are TRBV19 and TRBJ1-2, with 8 bases fitting TRBD1. The CDR3 sequence is CASSFPGTGDGYTF. In nucleotides, the CDR3 is TGTGCCAGTAGTTTCCCAGGGACAGGCGATGGCTACACCTTC.